This passage covers 27 T cell receptor beta chains from one sample sequenced in a study of T cells in Graves' hyperthyroidism and ophthalmopathy. The CDR3 regions of TCR beta were amplified from RNA transcripts. The HTBI primer set was used in a first-round RT-PCR of the TCR CDR3. TCRdb re-derived calls from the multiplex PCR reads in MiXCR, one entry per CDR3 protein. Among fewer than 600,000 distinct CDR3 sequences listed, 13% to 15% were seen once. The sample comprised blood. These TCRs come from a woman aged 40 to 49 with Graves' hyperthyroidism.

In its sample, this clonotype was seen many times. This chain uses TRBV28 with TRBJ2-7, with 11 positions matching TRBD2. Trimming took 2 bases from V and 5 from J; bases not matched to a gene: 2. CDR1 MDHEN and CDR2 SYDVKM come from the germline V gene. This CDR3 contains 14 residues. The CDR3 region has the DNA TGTGCCAGCAGTTTAGAACTAGCGGGAGACGAGCAGTACTTC. It yields the protein CASSLELAGDEQYF.

V and J are TRBV6-2 or TRBV6-3 and TRBJ2-5; 7 bases fit TRBD1. Trimming cost V 5 bases and J 3 bases; bases outside gene matches: 12. The CDR3 loop spans 16 amino acids. Germline V lookup: CDR1 MNHEY, CDR2 SVGEGT. The CDR3 nucleotides are TGTGCCAGCAGTGACACGAGGGGACAGATGAAAGAGACCCAGTACTTC. Translating gives CASSDTRGQMKETQYF.

J is TRBJ2-5 and V is TRBV12-3 or TRBV12-4, with 9 nucleotides matching TRBD1. J lost 5 bases, V lost 6 bases, and 7 bases had no gene match. The CDR3 loop spans 14 amino acids. The CDR3 is CASRPTGGAETQYF. DNA for the CDR3: TGTGCCAGCAGACCCACAGGGGGCGCGGAGACCCAGTACTTC.

Worth noting for this clonotype: With a much larger clone just one base away, this may be a read error. This rearrangement joins TRBV20-1 to TRBJ2-1, with D perhaps being TRBD1 or TRBD2 (5 bases each). Germline V lookup: CDR1 DFQATT, CDR2 SNEGSKA (reference sequence). The CDR3 loop spans 13 amino acids. The CDR3 protein is CSGKDGASNGQFF. The CDR3 nucleotides read TGCAGCGGCAAAGACGGGGCTAGTAATGGGCAGTTCTTC.

The chain links TRBV5-5 to TRBJ2-7, with no clear D. V lost 2 bases to trimming and J lost 4 bases, with 7 bases between them. Germline assignment: CDR1 SGHKS and CDR2 YYEKEE (reference sequence). The CDR3 covers 12 residues. The CDR3 DNA is TGTGCCAGCAGCTTAGTTTGGTACGAGCAGTACTTC. Protein: CASSLVWYEQYF.

This clonotype was observed at least ten times. The chain couples TRBV27 to TRBJ1-2, with no clear D. The CDR3 extends over 15 amino acids. Trimming left V 3 bases short and J 2 bases short, with 13 bases between. Germline V lookup: CDR1 MNHEY, CDR2 SMNVEV (reference sequence). This CDR3 is CASSLLGTINYGYTF. The DNA of the CDR3 is TGTGCCAGCAGTTTGTTGGGTACTATAAACTATGGCTACACCTTC.

The sample holds many counts of this clonotype. This chain connects TRBV20-1 to TRBJ1-4; a weak D match, TRBD1 (5 bases). Per germline, CDR1 DFQATT and CDR2 SNEGSKA (reference sequence). V lost 3 bases to trimming and J lost 0 bases, with 11 bases between them. This CDR3 has 15 residues. The CDR3 loop is CSASSDTATNEKLFF. CDR3 in DNA: TGCAGTGCTAGCTCGGACACCGCAACTAATGAAAAACTGTTTTTT.

This clonotype was seen many times. V and J are TRBV10-3 and TRBJ2-7; 9 bases map to TRBD2. The germline V gene has CDR1 ENHRY and CDR2 SYGVKD. V dropped 2 bases and J dropped 4; count of bases not matched to a gene: 6. This CDR3 is built from 15 residues. CDR3 sequence (DNA): TGTGCCATCAGTGAGGGTAGCGGGAGCAAGTACGAGCAGTACTTC. Translation: CAISEGSGSKYEQYF.

In this sample, this clonotype turned up many times. The CDR3 sequence is CASTAGANTEAFF. Written as DNA, the CDR3 is TGCGCCAGCACAGCGGGGGCGAACACTGAAGCTTTCTTT. The chain links TRBV5-1 to TRBJ1-1, with a tentative D call TRBD1 (6 bases). Trimming left V 6 bases short and J 1 base short, with 10 bases between. Germline V gene lookup returns CDR1 SGHRS and CDR2 YFSETQ. CDR3 size: 13 residues.

There are many counts of this clonotype. This chain uses TRBV28 with TRBJ2-5; TRBD2 matches at 7 bases. The CDR3 loop spans 14 amino acids. Trimming took 5 bases from V and 2 from J; bases not matched to a gene: 5. CDR1 and CDR2 from the germline V gene are MDHEN and SYDVKM. The CDR3: CASSPGDYQETQYF. Here the CDR3 DNA reads TGTGCCAGCAGTCCCGGGGACTATCAAGAGACCCAGTACTTC. The full variable domain, its missing parts supplied by reference TRBV28 and TRBJ2-5, is DVKVTQSSRYLVKRTGEKVFLECVQDMDHENMFWYRQDPGLGLRLIYFSYDVKMKEKGDIPEGYSVSREKKERFSLILESASTNQTSMYLCASSPGDYQETQYFGPGTRLLVL.

The chain recombines TRBV2 with TRBJ2-4; TRBD2 agrees at 7 bases. Per the germline V gene, CDR1 is SNHLY and CDR2 is FYNNEI. The CDR3 sequence is 16 residues long. V trimming: 6 bases; J trimming: 0 bases; junction bases outside the gene matches: 8. DNA for the CDR3: TGTGCCAGCAGAACCGGGACTACCCTAGCCAAAAACATTCAGTACTTC. Its translation is CASRTGTTLAKNIQYF.

This clonotype showed up many times. V usage is TRBV6-1 and J usage is TRBJ2-1, with 9 bases identical to TRBD2. Germline CDR1 and CDR2: MNHNS and SASEGT. V was pared by 2 bases and J by 9 bases, with 20 bases of the junction left unmatched. The CDR3 loop spans 19 amino acids. The CDR3: CASSEWVGIAGVGNSEQFF. The CDR3 DNA reads TGTGCCAGCAGTGAATGGGTGGGGATAGCGGGAGTTGGAAACAGTGAGCAGTTCTTC.

This clonotype was counted ten times or more. The rearrangement joins TRBV4-1 to TRBJ1-1; D is unclear. Germline assignment: CDR1 MGHRA and CDR2 YSYEKL. The V gene lost 0 bases and the J gene lost 4 bases, with 9 bases spanning the gap. There are 14 residues in the CDR3. CDR3 region: CASSQDRGSTEAFF. CDR3 DNA: TGCGCCAGCAGCCAAGACCGGGGATCCACTGAAGCTTTCTTT.

V is TRBV7-2 and J is TRBJ2-1, with no clear D. V was pared by 5 bases and J by 11 bases, with 19 bases between. The CDR3 runs to 14 residues. CDR1 is SGHTA and CDR2 is FQGNSA in the germline V gene. CDR3 nucleotides: TGTGCCAGCAGCCAAGATTGGAGCGCCGAGCAGCAGTTCTTC. Protein product: CASSQDWSAEQQFF.

This clonotype was detected many times. This chain joins TRBV2 and TRBJ2-5; either TRBD1 or TRBD2 may supply D (5 bases each). V dropped 4 bases and J dropped 1 base, with 13 bases sitting between them. The CDR3 has 15 amino acids. From germline, CDR1 is SNHLY and CDR2 FYNNEI. The CDR3 loop reads CASSGGAGSQETQYF. CDR3 DNA sequence: TGTGCCAGCAGTGGGGGTGCAGGGAGCCAAGAGACCCAGTACTTC.

As concerns this clonotype: Possible read error: a much larger clone is one base away. Lacking the conserved final phenylalanine or tryptophan, this CDR3 likely reflects a read error. The chain combines TRBV11-2 with TRBJ2-5, with 7 bases that match TRBD2. CDR3 length: 15 amino acids. V was pared by 5 bases and J by 4 bases, with 10 bases of the junction left unmatched. Germline CDR1 SGHAT, CDR2 FQNNGV. The CDR3 DNA sequence: TGTGCCAGCAGCCCACAAGCGGGATTAGGAGAGACCCAGTACCTC. Amino acid sequence: CASSPQAGLGETQYL.

This clonotype was detected ten times or more. The chain links TRBV5-1 to TRBJ1-1, with D possibly TRBD1 on 5 matching bases. The V and J ends lost 1 base and 0 bases respectively, with 10 bases between them. The CDR3 length is 15 residues. Germline V gene lookup returns CDR1 SGHRS and CDR2 YFSETQ. The CDR3 bases are TGCGCCAGCAGCTTGAGGGCAGGGATGAACACTGAAGCTTTCTTT. Its protein product is CASSLRAGMNTEAFF.

The chain couples TRBV20-1 to TRBJ2-1; TRBD2 agrees at 10 bases. The CDR3 has 16 amino acids. From germline, CDR1 is DFQATT and CDR2 SNEGSKA (reference sequence). The ends lost 8 bases at V and 13 bases at J; junction bases unmatched: 23. CDR3 residues: CSTPPPGAAGGPFQFF. Written as DNA, the CDR3 is TGCAGTACACCTCCCCCGGGGGCAGCGGGAGGGCCGTTTCAGTTCTTC.

This clonotype was recorded at least ten times. The chain carries TRBV20-1 and TRBJ2-7, with D possibly matching TRBD1 (5 bases). CDR1 is DFQATT and CDR2 is SNEGSKA in the germline V gene (reference sequence). Deletions cut 1 base from V and 2 bases from J, with 6 bases between. The CDR3 loop spans 12 amino acids. Written as DNA, the CDR3 is TGCAGTGCTAGAGGCAGGGCCTACGAGCAGTACTTC. Residues: CSARGRAYEQYF.

The chain links TRBV7-2 to TRBJ1-2; D is perhaps TRBD1 (5 bases). Trimming took 5 bases from V and 4 from J, leaving 11 bases between them. The CDR3 extends over 13 amino acids. Germline V gene sequence: CDR1 SGHTA, CDR2 FQGNSA. CDR3 amino acids: CASSAVQGYGYTF. CDR3 bases: TGTGCCAGCAGCGCCGTCCAGGGCTATGGCTACACCTTC.

This clonotype appeared many times. The rearrangement uses TRBV11-1 and TRBJ2-5; D ambiguous. Trimming took off 8 bases at V and 2 bases at J, with 6 bases between the two ends. This CDR3 is 11 amino acids long. Germline CDR1 reads SGHAT; CDR2 reads FQDESV (reference sequence). CDR3 nucleotides: TGTGCCAGCGCGGAACAAGAGACCCAGTACTTC. Amino acid sequence: CASAEQETQYF.

This clonotype was observed many times. The V and J genes are TRBV28 and TRBJ2-3, with 9 positions matching TRBD1. V lost 5 bases to trimming and J lost 2 bases; unmatched junction nucleotides: 8. CDR1 is MDHEN and CDR2 is SYDVKM in the germline V gene. The CDR3 runs 16 residues. DNA for the CDR3: TGTGCCAGCAGTCCCCCGGGACAGGGATACACAGATACGCAGTATTTT. It codes for CASSPPGQGYTDTQYF.

This clonotype was recorded at least ten times. V is TRBV7-2 and J is TRBJ2-7, with TRBD2 identical over 8 bases. The CDR3 has 18 amino acids. V trimming: 1 base; J trimming: 4 bases; junction bases outside the gene matches: 15. Germline-derived CDR1 and CDR2 are SGHTA and FQGNSA. The CDR3 region is CASSLELGLAEITYEQYF. The CDR3 DNA reads TGTGCCAGCAGCTTAGAATTAGGACTAGCAGAAATCACATACGAGCAGTACTTC.

This clonotype showed up many times. The chain couples TRBV19 to TRBJ1-1; D unclear. CDR3 size: 14 residues. V was shortened by 3 bases and J by 6 bases, with 14 bases between the two germline ends. The germline V gene encodes CDR1 LNHDA and CDR2 SQIVND (reference sequence). CDR3 DNA: TGTGCCAGTAGTATTGTGACGGGCCAAGCTGAAGCTTTCTTT. It codes for CASSIVTGQAEAFF.

This clonotype showed up just once. No DNA is shown, since the ends of the CDR3 on it are uncertain; the CDR3 is the one TCRdb lists. The J gene is TRBJ2-1, the V gene TRBV10-1; TRBD2, as called in the table, went unchecked against the DNA. Both ends counted, the CDR3 spans 23 residues. Germline loops: CDR1 WNHNN, CDR2 SYGVQD (reference sequence). CDR3 amino acids: CASTNQTSMYLCANGGSGNEQFF.

There are many counts of this clonotype. The chain links TRBV29-1 to TRBJ1-5; D is possibly TRBD1 (5 bases). Trimming stripped 8 bases from V and 0 bases from J, with 11 bases between. The CDR3 length is 13 residues. Germline CDR1 is SQVTM and CDR2 is ANQGSEA. The CDR3 DNA reads as TGCAGCCTGGGGGTACATAGCAATCAGCCCCAGCATTTT. This translates into CSLGVHSNQPQHF.

The rearrangement joins TRBV20-1 to TRBJ2-2, with D unclear. The germline V and J ends were trimmed by 4 bases and 0 bases, with 9 bases remaining between them. CDR1 and CDR2 (germline): DFQATT, SNEGSKA (reference sequence). The CDR3 totals 14 residues. In DNA, the CDR3 is TGCAGTGCTATGTTCCATCCGAACACCGGGGAGCTGTTTTTT. Amino acids: CSAMFHPNTGELFF.